This is a list of T cell receptor beta chains from one sample in a study of early T cells in non-severe SARS-CoV-2 infection. In TCRdb, the 5' RACE reads were re-called with MiXCR into one record per CDR3 protein. The sample lists some 88,000 distinct CDR3 sequences; 15% to 20% were seen once. The specimen was whole blood, collected at baseline. The receptors come from an adult who was a healthcare worker with PCR-confirmed SARS-CoV-2 infection or an uninfected control (not recorded which). Both conserved end residues are part of each CDR3. Each record gives: J gene, D gene, CDR3 length, clone size, V gene, CDR3 protein, CDR3 DNA. A D gene is named only where the DNA matches it firmly. Some rows have no size entry. The others give once, few or many, or a class for an expanded clone.

>TRBJ1-4|.|14|few|TRBV28
CASSWASTNEKLFF
TGTGCCAGCAGTTGGGCGTCAACTAATGAAAAACTGTTTTTT
>TRBJ2-6|.|19|.|TRBV20-1
CSARVALSGPTSGANVLTF
TGCAGTGCTAGAGTGGCCCTCAGCGGGCCTACCTCTGGGGCCAACGTCCTGACTTTC
>TRBJ2-1|.|15|few|TRBV24-1
CATSDRGASYNEQFF
TGTGCCACCAGTGATAGAGGAGCATCCTACAATGAGCAGTTCTTC
>TRBJ2-5|.|12|.|TRBV12-5
CASGLVRETQYF
TGTGCTAGTGGTTTAGTTCGAGAGACCCAGTACTTC
>TRBJ2-2|.|17|.|TRBV9
CASSVHPTPTKTGELFF
TGTGCCAGCAGCGTCCATCCGACCCCCACAAAGACCGGGGAGCTGTTTTTT
>TRBJ1-2|.|17|.|TRBV9
CASSVGVAKLANYGYTF
TGTGCCAGCAGCGTAGGGGTCGCTAAGCTAGCTAACTATGGCTACACCTTC
>TRBJ1-6|.|15|.|TRBV6-5
CASRDTGTYNSPLHF
TGTGCCAGCAGAGACACGGGCACCTATAATTCACCCCTCCACTTT
>TRBJ2-1|TRBD1|15|few|TRBV6-4
CASSESTTGKDEQFF
TGTGCCAGCAGTGAATCAACGACAGGGAAGGATGAGCAGTTCTTC
>TRBJ1-1|.|12|.|TRBV6-2/TRBV6-3
CASSYSITEAFF
TGTGCCAGCAGTTACTCTATCACTGAAGCTTTCTTT
>TRBJ2-1|.|15|.|TRBV14
CASSQRYQGSDEQFF
TGTGCCAGCAGCCAACGATACCAGGGGAGCGATGAGCAGTTCTTC
>TRBJ1-1|.|14|many|TRBV7-3
CASSFGHQGTEAFF
TGTGCCAGCAGCTTCGGACACCAGGGCACTGAAGCTTTCTTT
>TRBJ2-3|TRBD2|16|few|TRBV28
CASSPSGTALTDTQYF
TGTGCCAGCAGTCCTAGCGGGACAGCCCTCACAGATACGCAGTATTTT
>TRBJ2-3|TRBD2|16|.|TRBV7-9
CASSLGGLAGRDTQYF
TGTGCCAGCAGCTTAGGGGGACTAGCGGGAAGAGATACGCAGTATTTT
>TRBJ1-5|.|14|.|TRBV18
CASSPARGPRTQHF
TGTGCCAGCTCACCGGCGCGGGGCCCCAGGACCCAGCATTTT
>TRBJ2-7|.|12|many|TRBV11-2
CASSLGFYEQYF
TGTGCCAGCAGCTTAGGTTTCTACGAGCAGTACTTC
>TRBJ1-1|.|14|.|TRBV29-1
CSAAGGITNTEAFF
TGCAGCGCCGCCGGAGGCATAACGAACACTGAAGCTTTCTTT
>TRBJ2-1|TRBD2|16|.|TRBV27
CATAPGGLAGGTEQFF
TGTGCCACCGCCCCAGGGGGACTAGCGGGAGGTACTGAGCAGTTCTTC
>TRBJ2-3|TRBD1|14|few|TRBV20-1
CSARTGGMADTQYF
TGCAGTGCTAGGACAGGGGGCATGGCAGATACGCAGTATTTT
>TRBJ2-5|TRBD2|15|many|TRBV5-1
CASSPLLAGEETQYF
TGCGCCAGCAGCCCCTTACTAGCGGGAGAAGAGACCCAGTACTTC
>TRBJ2-3|.|14|few|TRBV5-1
CASSPGQSTDTQYF
TGCGCCAGCAGCCCAGGACAGAGCACAGATACGCAGTATTTT
>TRBJ2-1|.|13|many|TRBV10-3
CAIAGGVSNEQFF
TGTGCCATTGCCGGCGGGGTGAGCAATGAGCAGTTCTTC
>TRBJ1-1|.|14|many|TRBV4-1
CASSQGIRGTEAFF
TGCGCCAGCAGCCAAGGAATTAGGGGCACTGAAGCTTTCTTT
>TRBJ2-3|.|10|few|TRBV7-9
CASSLDTQYF
TGTGCCAGCAGCTTAGATACGCAGTATTTT
>TRBJ2-7|.|13|few|TRBV27
CASSLGPYYEQYF
TGTGCCAGCAGTTTAGGGCCCTACTACGAGCAGTACTTC
>TRBJ2-1|.|15|few|TRBV4-1
CASSQDLLAQNEQFF
TGCGCCAGCAGCCAAGATCTACTCGCCCAAAATGAGCAGTTCTTC
>TRBJ2-1|.|15|.|TRBV2
CASSDPQVLPSEQFF
TGTGCCAGCAGTGACCCACAGGTCCTGCCAAGTGAGCAGTTCTTC
>TRBJ1-1|.|13|many|TRBV12-3/TRBV12-4
CASISGVKTEAFF
TGTGCCAGCATTTCGGGCGTCAAAACTGAAGCTTTCTTT
>TRBJ1-2|TRBD1|14|many|TRBV5-1
CASSITGADYGYTF
TGCGCCAGCAGCATAACAGGGGCTGACTATGGCTACACCTTC
>TRBJ2-3|TRBD2|14|.|TRBV7-2
CASSGGRSTDTQYF
TGTGCCAGCAGCGGCGGGAGGTCCACAGATACGCAGTATTTT
>TRBJ2-3|TRBD1|15|.|TRBV20-1
CSASRQGLYTDTQYF
TGCAGTGCTAGTAGACAGGGGCTATACACAGATACGCAGTATTTT
>TRBJ2-7|.|12|few|TRBV12-3/TRBV12-4
CASSFQSYEQYF
TGTGCCAGCAGTTTTCAGTCCTACGAGCAGTACTTC
>TRBJ2-6|TRBD1|16|many|TRBV12-3/TRBV12-4
CASRPDRARGANVLTF
TGTGCCAGCAGACCCGACAGGGCGAGGGGGGCCAACGTCCTGACTTTC
>TRBJ2-3|.|14|.|TRBV4-1
CASSPEPSTDTQYF
TGCGCCAGCAGCCCGGAGCCGAGCACAGATACGCAGTATTTT
>TRBJ2-7|TRBD2|13|few|TRBV12-3/TRBV12-4
CASSLLAGYEQYF
TGTGCCAGCAGTTTATTAGCGGGCTACGAGCAGTACTTC
>TRBJ1-1|.|14|.|TRBV30
CAWSGGTPGNEAFF
TGTGCCTGGAGTGGGGGGACGCCCGGGAATGAAGCTTTCTTT
>TRBJ2-5|.|15|few|TRBV4-3
CASSQDPGRQETQYF
TGCGCCAGCAGCCAAGATCCCGGGAGACAAGAGACCCAGTACTTC
>TRBJ2-3|TRBD1|16|.|TRBV11-2
CASSLERPEGGSTQYF
TGTGCCAGCAGCTTAGAAAGGCCGGAAGGGGGCTCGACACAGTATTTT
>TRBJ2-1|TRBD2|15|.|TRBV7-9
CASSVALAGYNEQFF
TGTGCCAGCAGCGTCGCACTAGCGGGTTACAATGAGCAGTTCTTC
>TRBJ2-2|.|14|.|TRBV6-4
CASSAVGNTGELFF
TGTGCCAGCAGCGCCGTTGGGAACACCGGGGAGCTGTTTTTT
>TRBJ2-5|.|13|.|TRBV20-1
CSALANEQETQYF
TGCAGTGCTCTCGCCAATGAACAAGAGACCCAGTACTTC
>TRBJ1-1|.|14|.|TRBV5-4
CASSYGTRNTEAFF
TGTGCCAGCAGCTACGGGACACGGAACACTGAAGCTTTCTTT
>TRBJ2-1|TRBD2|15|many|TRBV14
CASSFSGSSYNEQFF
TGTGCCAGCAGCTTTAGCGGGAGCTCCTACAATGAGCAGTTCTTC
>TRBJ2-5|.|16|few|TRBV20-1
CSATPPFSLGEETQYF
TGCAGTGCTACCCCCCCCTTCAGTTTAGGAGAAGAGACCCAGTACTTC
>TRBJ1-2|.|12|.|TRBV13
CASLAGEHGYTF
TGTGCCAGCCTCGCAGGGGAACATGGCTACACCTTC
>TRBJ2-7|TRBD2|16|.|TRBV18
CASSPPTSDPYYEQYF
TGTGCCAGCTCACCACCGACTAGCGATCCCTACTACGAGCAGTACTTC
>TRBJ1-1|.|15|.|TRBV7-9
CASSLRRELNTEAFF
TGTGCCAGCAGCTTAAGGAGGGAGCTGAACACTGAAGCTTTCTTT
>TRBJ2-1|.|11|many|TRBV6-6
CASSPRDEQFF
TGTGCCAGCAGTCCCCGGGACGAGCAGTTCTTC
>TRBJ1-5|.|13|many|TRBV20-1
CSARTAVNQPQHF
TGCAGTGCTAGGACGGCCGTTAATCAGCCCCAGCATTTT
>TRBJ2-7|TRBD2|15|few|TRBV5-1
CASSDLAGEGYEQYF
TGCGCCAGCAGCGATCTAGCGGGAGAGGGGTACGAGCAGTACTTC
>TRBJ1-3|.|13|many|TRBV7-6
CASSLGSGNTIYF
TGTGCCAGCAGCTTGGGGTCCGGAAACACCATATATTTT
>TRBJ1-5|.|15|.|TRBV12-3/TRBV12-4
CASSSGPRGNQPQHF
TGTGCCAGCAGTTCTGGGCCGAGGGGCAATCAGCCCCAGCATTTT
>TRBJ1-6|.|14|few|TRBV20-1
CSARAGARDSPLHF
TGCAGTGCTAGGGCGGGGGCGCGGGATTCACCCCTCCACTTT
>TRBJ2-3|TRBD1|19|few|TRBV12-3/TRBV12-4
CASSIDRVRSQGRTDTQYF
TGTGCCAGCAGTATTGACAGGGTCCGGAGCCAAGGTCGCACAGATACGCAGTATTTT
>TRBJ2-7|.|13|.|TRBV28
CASLGTPTYEQYF
TGTGCCAGTCTCGGGACTCCCACCTACGAGCAGTACTTC
>TRBJ2-7|.|15|.|TRBV3-1
CASSQELTGAYEQYF
TGTGCCAGCAGCCAAGAACTGACCGGTGCCTACGAGCAGTACTTC